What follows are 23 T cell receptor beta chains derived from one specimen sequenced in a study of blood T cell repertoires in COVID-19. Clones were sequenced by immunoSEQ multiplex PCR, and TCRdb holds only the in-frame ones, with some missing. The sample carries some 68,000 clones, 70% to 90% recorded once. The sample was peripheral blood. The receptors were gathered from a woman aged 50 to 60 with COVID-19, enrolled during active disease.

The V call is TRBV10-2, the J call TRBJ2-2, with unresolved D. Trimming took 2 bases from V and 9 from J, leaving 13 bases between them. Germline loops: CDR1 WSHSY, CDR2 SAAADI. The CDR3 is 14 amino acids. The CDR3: CASSETPHGRELFF. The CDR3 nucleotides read TGCGCCAGCAGTGAGACCCCCCATGGCCGGGAGCTGTTTTTT.

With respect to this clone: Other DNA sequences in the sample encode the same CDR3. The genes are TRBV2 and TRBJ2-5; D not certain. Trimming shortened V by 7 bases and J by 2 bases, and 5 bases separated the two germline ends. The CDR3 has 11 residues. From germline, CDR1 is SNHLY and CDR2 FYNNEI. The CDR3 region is CASNLQETQYF. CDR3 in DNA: TGTGCCAGCAATTTACAAGAGACCCAGTACTTC.

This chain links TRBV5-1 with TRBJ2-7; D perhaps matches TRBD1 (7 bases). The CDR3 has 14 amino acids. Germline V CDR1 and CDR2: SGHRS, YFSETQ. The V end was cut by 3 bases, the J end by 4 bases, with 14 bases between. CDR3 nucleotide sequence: TGCGCCAGCAGCTACCAGGGGGGAGGATACGAGCAGTACTTC. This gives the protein CASSYQGGGYEQYF.

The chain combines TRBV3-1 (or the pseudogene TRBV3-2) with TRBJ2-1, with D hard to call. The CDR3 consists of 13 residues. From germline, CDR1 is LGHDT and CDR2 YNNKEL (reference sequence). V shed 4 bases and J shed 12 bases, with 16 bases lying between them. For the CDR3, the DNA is TGTGCCAGCAGCCCCTTAACGCCCTCGGGGCAGTTCTTC. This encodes CASSPLTPSGQFF.

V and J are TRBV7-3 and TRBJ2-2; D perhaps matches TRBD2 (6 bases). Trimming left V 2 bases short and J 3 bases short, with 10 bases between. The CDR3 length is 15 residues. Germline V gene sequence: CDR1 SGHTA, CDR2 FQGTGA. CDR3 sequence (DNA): TGTGCCAGCAGCTTAGCGGGAACGGACACCGGGGAGCTGTTTTTT. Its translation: CASSLAGTDTGELFF.

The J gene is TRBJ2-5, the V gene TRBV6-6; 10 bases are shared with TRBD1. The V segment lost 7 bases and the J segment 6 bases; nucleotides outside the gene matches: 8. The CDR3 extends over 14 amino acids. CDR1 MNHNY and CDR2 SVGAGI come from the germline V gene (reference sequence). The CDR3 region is CASTGTGEGQTQYF. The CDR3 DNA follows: TGTGCCAGCACCGGGACAGGGGAAGGGCAGACCCAGTACTTC.

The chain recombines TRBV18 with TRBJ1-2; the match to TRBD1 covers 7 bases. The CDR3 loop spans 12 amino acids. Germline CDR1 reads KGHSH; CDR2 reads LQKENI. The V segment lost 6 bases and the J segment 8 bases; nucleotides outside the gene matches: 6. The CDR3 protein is CASSSTGDGYTF. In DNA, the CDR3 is TGTGCCAGCTCGTCCACAGGGGACGGCTACACCTTC.

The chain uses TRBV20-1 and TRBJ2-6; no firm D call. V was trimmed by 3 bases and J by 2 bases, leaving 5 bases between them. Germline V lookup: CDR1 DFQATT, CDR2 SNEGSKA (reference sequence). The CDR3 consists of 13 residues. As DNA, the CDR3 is TGCAGTGCTAGTCCTACTGGGGCCAACGTCCTGACTTTC. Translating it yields CSASPTGANVLTF.

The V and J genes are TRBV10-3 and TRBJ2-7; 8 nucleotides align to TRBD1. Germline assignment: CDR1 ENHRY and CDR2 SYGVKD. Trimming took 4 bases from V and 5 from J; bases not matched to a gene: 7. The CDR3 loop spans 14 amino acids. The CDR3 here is CAISARDRPHEQYF. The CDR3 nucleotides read TGTGCCATCAGTGCCCGGGACAGGCCCCACGAGCAGTACTTC.

DNA of the CDR3: TGTGCCAGCAGCTTAGGGCCTTTAGCGGGAGGTACCACAGATACGCAGTATTTT. Translating gives CASSLGPLAGGTTDTQYF. J is TRBJ2-3 and V is TRBV7-2, with TRBD2 identical over 10 bases. The trim removed 1 base at V and 2 bases at J, leaving 9 bases unmatched. Germline lookup yields CDR1 SGHTA and CDR2 FQGNSA. This CDR3 comprises 18 residues. Full variable domain (outside the CDR3, taken from reference TRBV7-2 and TRBJ2-3): GAGVSQSPSNKVTEKGKDVELRCDPISGHTALYWYRQSLGQGLEFLIYFQGNSAPDKSGLPSDRFSAERTGGSVSTLTIQRTQQEDSAVYLCASSLGPLAGGTTDTQYFGPGTRLTVL.

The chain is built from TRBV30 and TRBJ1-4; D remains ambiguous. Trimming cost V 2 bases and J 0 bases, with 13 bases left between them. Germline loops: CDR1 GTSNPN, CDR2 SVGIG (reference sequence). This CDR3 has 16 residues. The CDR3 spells CAWSWATPATNEKLFF. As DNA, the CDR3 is TGTGCCTGGAGTTGGGCAACCCCTGCAACTAATGAAAAACTGTTTTTT.

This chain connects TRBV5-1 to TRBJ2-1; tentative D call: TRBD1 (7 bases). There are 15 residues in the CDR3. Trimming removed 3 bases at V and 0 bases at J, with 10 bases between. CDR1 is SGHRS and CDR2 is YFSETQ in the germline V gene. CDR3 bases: TGCGCCAGCAGCTGGAGGGACAGCTCCTACAATGAGCAGTTCTTC. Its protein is CASSWRDSSYNEQFF.

CDR3 amino acids: CAWSVKGGIWETQYF. DNA for the CDR3: TGTGCCTGGAGTGTAAAGGGGGGGATCTGGGAGACCCAGTACTTC. V is TRBV30 and J is TRBJ2-5; D might be TRBD2 (7 bases). This CDR3 is built from 15 residues. The ends were cut back, 0 bases at V and 5 bases at J, with 16 bases in the middle. The germline gives CDR1 GTSNPN, CDR2 SVGIG (reference sequence).

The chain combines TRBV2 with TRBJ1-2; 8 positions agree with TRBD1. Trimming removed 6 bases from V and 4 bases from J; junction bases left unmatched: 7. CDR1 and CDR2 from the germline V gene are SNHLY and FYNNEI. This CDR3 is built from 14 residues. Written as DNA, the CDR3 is TGTGCCAGCAGGGCCACAGGGGGGTCCTATGGCTACACCTTC. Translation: CASRATGGSYGYTF.

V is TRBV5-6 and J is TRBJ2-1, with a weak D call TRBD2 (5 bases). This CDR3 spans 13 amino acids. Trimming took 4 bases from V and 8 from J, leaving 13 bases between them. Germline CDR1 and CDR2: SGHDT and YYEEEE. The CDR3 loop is CASSPRGMDEQFF. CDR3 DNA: TGTGCCAGCAGCCCTCGAGGGATGGATGAGCAGTTCTTC.

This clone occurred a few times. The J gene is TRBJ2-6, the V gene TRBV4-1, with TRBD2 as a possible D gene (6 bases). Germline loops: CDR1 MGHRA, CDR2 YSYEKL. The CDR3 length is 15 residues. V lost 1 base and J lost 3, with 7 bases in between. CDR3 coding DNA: TGCGCCAGCAGCCAAGGCGGGATTGGGGCCAACGTCCTGACTTTC. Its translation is CASSQGGIGANVLTF.

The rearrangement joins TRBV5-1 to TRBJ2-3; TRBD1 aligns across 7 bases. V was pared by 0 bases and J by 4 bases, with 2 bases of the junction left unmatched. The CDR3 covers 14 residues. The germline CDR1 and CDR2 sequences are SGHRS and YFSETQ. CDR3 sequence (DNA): TGCGCCAGCAGCTTGGAGGGGGCCGCAGATACGCAGTATTTT. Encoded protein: CASSLEGAADTQYF.

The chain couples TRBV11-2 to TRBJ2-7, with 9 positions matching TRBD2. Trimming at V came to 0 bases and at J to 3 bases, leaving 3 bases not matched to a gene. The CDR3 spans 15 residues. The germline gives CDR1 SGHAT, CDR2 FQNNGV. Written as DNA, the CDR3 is TGTGCCAGCAGCTTAGAAGGTAGCGGGGGCTACGAGCAGTACTTC. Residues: CASSLEGSGGYEQYF.

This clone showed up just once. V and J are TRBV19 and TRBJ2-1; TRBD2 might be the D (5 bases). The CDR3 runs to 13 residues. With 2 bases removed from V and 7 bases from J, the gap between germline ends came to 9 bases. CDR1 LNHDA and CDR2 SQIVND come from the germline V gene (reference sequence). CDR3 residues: CASSILGENEQFF. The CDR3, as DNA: TGTGCCAGTAGTATACTCGGGGAGAATGAGCAGTTCTTC. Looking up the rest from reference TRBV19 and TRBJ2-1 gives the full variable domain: DGGITQSPKYLFRKEGQNVTLSCEQNLNHDAMYWYRQDPGQGLRLIYYSQIVNDFQKGDIAEGYSVSREKKESFPLTVTSAQKNPTAFYLCASSILGENEQFFGPGTRLTVL.

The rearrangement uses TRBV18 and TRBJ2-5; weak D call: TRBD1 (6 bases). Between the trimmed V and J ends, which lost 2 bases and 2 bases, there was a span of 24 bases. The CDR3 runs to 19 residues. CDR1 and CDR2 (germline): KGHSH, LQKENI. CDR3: CASSPAAVEFVTGQETQYF. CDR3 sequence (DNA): TGTGCCAGCTCACCAGCGGCCGTAGAATTCGTGACAGGACAAGAGACCCAGTACTTC.

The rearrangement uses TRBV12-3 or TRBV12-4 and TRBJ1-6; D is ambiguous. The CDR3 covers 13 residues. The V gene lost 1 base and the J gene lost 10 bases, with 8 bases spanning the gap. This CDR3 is CASSLGRRSPLHF. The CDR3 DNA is TGTGCCAGCAGTTTAGGCCGTCGGTCACCCCTCCACTTT.

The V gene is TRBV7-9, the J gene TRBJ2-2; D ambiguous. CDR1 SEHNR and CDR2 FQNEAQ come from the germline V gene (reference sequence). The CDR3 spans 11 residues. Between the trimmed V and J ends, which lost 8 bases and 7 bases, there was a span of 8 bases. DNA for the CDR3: TGTGCCAGCCCGGTTGGCGGGGAGCTGTTTTTT. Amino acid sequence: CASPVGGELFF.

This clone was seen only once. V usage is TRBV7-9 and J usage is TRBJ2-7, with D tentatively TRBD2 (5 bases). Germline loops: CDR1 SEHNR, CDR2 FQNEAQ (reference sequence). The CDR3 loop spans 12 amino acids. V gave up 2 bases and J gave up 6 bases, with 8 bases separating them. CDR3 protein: CASSLIEGEQYF. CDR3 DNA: TGTGCCAGCAGCTTAATAGAGGGCGAGCAGTACTTC. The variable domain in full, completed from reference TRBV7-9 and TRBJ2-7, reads DTGVSQNPRHKITKRGQNVTFRCDPISEHNRLYWYRQTLGQGPEFLTYFQNEAQLEKSRLLSDRFSAERPKGSFSTLEIQRTEQGDSAMYLCASSLIEGEQYFGPGTRLTVT.